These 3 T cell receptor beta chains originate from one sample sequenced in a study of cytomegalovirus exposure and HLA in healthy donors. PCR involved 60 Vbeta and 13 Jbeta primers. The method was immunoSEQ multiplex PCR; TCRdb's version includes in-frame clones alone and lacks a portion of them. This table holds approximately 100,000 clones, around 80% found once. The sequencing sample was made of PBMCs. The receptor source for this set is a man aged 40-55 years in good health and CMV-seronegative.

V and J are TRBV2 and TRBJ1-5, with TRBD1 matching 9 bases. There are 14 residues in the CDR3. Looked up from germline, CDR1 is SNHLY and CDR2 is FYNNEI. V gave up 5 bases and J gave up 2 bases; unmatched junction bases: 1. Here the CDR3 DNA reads TGTGCCAGCAGTAGGGACAGGGGCAATCAGCCCCAGCATTTT. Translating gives CASSRDRGNQPQHF.

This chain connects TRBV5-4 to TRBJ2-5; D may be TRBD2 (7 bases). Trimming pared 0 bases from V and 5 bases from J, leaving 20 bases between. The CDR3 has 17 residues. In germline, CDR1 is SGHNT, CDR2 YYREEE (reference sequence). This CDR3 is CASSLGFLGGAPETQYF. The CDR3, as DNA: TGTGCCAGCAGCTTGGGTTTTTTGGGGGGGGCCCCCGAGACCCAGTACTTC.

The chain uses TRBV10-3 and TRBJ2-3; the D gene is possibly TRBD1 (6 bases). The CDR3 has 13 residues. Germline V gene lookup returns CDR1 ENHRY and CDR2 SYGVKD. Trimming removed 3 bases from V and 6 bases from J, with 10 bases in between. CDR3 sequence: CAISDTGYDTQYF. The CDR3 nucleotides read TGTGCCATCAGTGACACAGGGTACGATACGCAGTATTTT.